This entry lists 25 T cell receptor beta chains sequenced from one sample in a study of cytomegalovirus exposure and HLA in healthy donors. Generated by immunoSEQ multiplex PCR, the TCRdb table keeps only in-frame clones and is missing some. Seen here are 150,000 to 200,000 clones, approximately 80% observed once, and the top ten hold approximately 2.4%. Sequenced sample: PBMCs. These receptors were collected from a young man in good health and CMV-seropositive.

J is TRBJ1-2 and V is TRBV5-6; 7 bases line up with TRBD1. Looked up from germline, CDR1 is SGHDT and CDR2 is YYEEEE. This CDR3 has 18 residues. V was pared by 2 bases and J by 0 bases, with 13 bases of the junction left unmatched. The CDR3 nucleotides read TGTGCCAGCAGCTTCGGTGGGGGACAGCTGTATCCTAACTATGGCTACACCTTC. This gives the protein CASSFGGGQLYPNYGYTF.

The rearrangement links TRBV25-1 to TRBJ1-1; 7 nucleotides line up with TRBD1. CDR3 length: 15 residues. V lost 8 bases to trimming and J lost 3 bases; unmatched junction nucleotides: 12. Germline values: CDR1 MGHDK, CDR2 SYGVNS. CDR3 in amino acids: CASLWGRGAYTEAFF. CDR3 bases: TGTGCCAGCCTGTGGGGCAGGGGGGCCTACACTGAAGCTTTCTTT. The full variable domain, rest sourced from reference TRBV25-1 and TRBJ1-1, is EADIYQTPRYLVIGTGKKITLECSQTMGHDKMYWYQQDPGMELHLIHYSYGVNSTEKGDLSSESTVSRIRTEHFPLTLESARPSHTSQYLCASLWGRGAYTEAFFGQGTRLTVV.

The V gene is TRBV30, the J gene TRBJ1-2, with D maybe TRBD1 (6 bases). CDR1 is GTSNPN, CDR2 SVGIG, per germline (reference sequence). The CDR3 consists of 13 residues. The CDR3 region is CAGSTGFGYGYTF. CDR3 nucleotides: TGTGCTGGATCCACAGGGTTCGGCTATGGCTACACCTTC.

V is TRBV2 and J is TRBJ1-5, with 7 bases aligning to TRBD1. Germline CDR1 SNHLY, CDR2 FYNNEI. This CDR3 comprises 16 residues. With V trimmed by 6 bases and J by 0 bases, 8 bases remained unmatched. In DNA form, the CDR3 reads TGTGCCAGCAGCGTGGGACAGATTTATAGCAATCAGCCCCAGCATTTT. It is translated as CASSVGQIYSNQPQHF. Full variable domain (remainder filled in from reference TRBV2 and TRBJ1-5): EPEVTQTPSHQVTQMGQEVILRCVPISNHLYFYWYRQILGQKVEFLVSFYNNEISEKSEIFDDQFSVERPDGSNFTLKIRSTKLEDSAMYFCASSVGQIYSNQPQHFGDGTRLSIL.

This clone was detected only once. The genes are TRBV7-6 and TRBJ2-2, with 8 bases that match TRBD2. CDR3 size: 14 residues. The trim removed 5 bases at V and 4 bases at J, leaving 3 bases unmatched. CDR1 SGHVS and CDR2 FNYEAQ come from the germline V gene. CDR3 sequence (DNA): TGTGCCAGCAGCCCTGGGACTAGCACCGGGGAGCTGTTTTTT. Protein sequence: CASSPGTSTGELFF.

The chain is built from TRBV5-3 and TRBJ2-3, with 12 bases lining up with TRBD2. TRBV5-3 is an ORF; its function is uncertain. The J segment lost 7 bases and the V segment lost 4 bases, leaving 16 bases of the junction unmatched. This CDR3 region has 18 residues. CDR3 sequence reads: CARSLAERTSGGSYTQYF. For the CDR3, the DNA is TGTGCCAGAAGCCTGGCCGAAAGAACTAGCGGGGGGAGTTATACGCAGTATTTT.

CDR3 amino acids: CASSPVQVRAEQYF. CDR3 DNA: TGTGCCAGCAGCCCGGTCCAGGTCCGAGCCGAGCAGTACTTC. The chain recombines TRBV7-9 with TRBJ2-7; D not certain. Per germline, CDR1 SEHNR and CDR2 FQNEAQ (reference sequence). The CDR3 spans 14 residues. V lost 5 bases to trimming and J lost 6 bases, with 17 bases between them.

The gene calls are TRBV4-3 and TRBJ2-7; 10 bases are a match to TRBD1. The CDR3 runs 13 residues. Germline V lookup: CDR1 LGHNA, CDR2 YSLEER. The V gene end was trimmed by 1 base and the J gene end by 7 bases; junction bases not matched to a gene: 1. CDR3 region: CASSQVDRGEQYF. The CDR3 DNA follows: TGCGCCAGCAGCCAAGTGGACAGGGGGGAGCAGTACTTC.

This clone was counted once. The chain has TRBV19 and TRBJ1-5, with D perhaps TRBD1 (6 bases). CDR3 length equals 13 residues. The V gene lost 3 bases and the J gene lost 5 bases, with 8 bases spanning the gap. Germline CDR1 is LNHDA and CDR2 is SQIVND (reference sequence). CDR3 in amino acids: CASSIKGDQPQHF. The CDR3 DNA reads as TGTGCCAGTAGTATCAAGGGGGATCAGCCCCAGCATTTT.

This clone was counted a few times. The chain combines TRBV4-3 with TRBJ2-7; 9 bases are shared with TRBD1. CDR1 is LGHNA, CDR2 YSLEER, per germline. Trimming cost V 4 bases and J 2 bases; bases outside gene matches: 6. The CDR3 length is 15 residues. The CDR3 DNA sequence: TGCGCCAGCAGCCGACCGGGACAGGGCCCCTACGAGCAGTACTTC. It specifies CASSRPGQGPYEQYF.

The chain couples TRBV7-6 to TRBJ1-6; 7 nucleotides align to TRBD1. Losses at the gene ends were 4 bases for V and 13 bases for J; bases not matched to a gene: 10. There are 14 residues in the CDR3. Germline V gene sequence: CDR1 SGHVS, CDR2 FNYEAQ. Here the CDR3 DNA reads TGTGCCAGCAGCTCCACGACAGGGAGGAAGCCCCTCCACTTT. Translating it yields CASSSTTGRKPLHF.

This clone was seen only once. This chain links TRBV27 with TRBJ2-2; 11 nucleotides agree with TRBD1. CDR3 length: 16 residues. Germline CDR1 is MNHEY and CDR2 is SMNVEV (reference sequence). The ends lost 5 bases at V and 4 bases at J; junction bases unmatched: 6. The DNA of the CDR3 is TGTGCCAGCAGTCCTCCGGGACAGGGGGTCACCGGGGAGCTGTTTTTT. The encoded protein is CASSPPGQGVTGELFF.

The chain carries TRBV6-5 and TRBJ1-6, with D tentatively TRBD1 (6 bases). Germline lookup yields CDR1 MNHEY and CDR2 SVGAGI. The CDR3 covers 14 residues. V was pared by 5 bases and J by 6 bases, with 11 bases between. This CDR3 reads CASSNTGFNSPLHF. CDR3 in DNA: TGTGCCAGCAGTAATACAGGGTTTAATTCACCCCTCCACTTT.

The J gene is TRBJ2-3, the V gene TRBV5-1, with TRBD2 matching over 13 bases. Trimming took 3 bases from V and 2 from J; bases not matched to a gene: 6. Per germline, CDR1 SGHRS and CDR2 YFSETQ. CDR3 length equals 17 residues. The CDR3 reads CASSSLTSGGITDTQYF. CDR3 DNA: TGCGCCAGCAGCTCACTGACTAGCGGGGGGATCACAGATACGCAGTATTTT.

The chain is built from TRBV9 and TRBJ2-1, with 8 bases aligning to TRBD2. Germline CDR1 and CDR2: SGDLS and YYNGEE. The length of the CDR3 is 15 residues. The V gene end was trimmed by 0 bases and the J gene end by 6 bases; junction bases not matched to a gene: 5. The CDR3 coding sequence is TGTGCCAGCAGCGTAGACATCGGGAGGGGCAATGAGCAGTTCTTC. Translation: CASSVDIGRGNEQFF.

The rearrangement uses TRBV7-8 and TRBJ2-1; D might be TRBD1 (5 bases). CDR3 length equals 14 residues. Germline V gene data show CDR1 as SGHVS and CDR2 as FQNEAQ. Trimming took 1 base from V and 10 from J, leaving 14 bases between them. CDR3 sequence (DNA): TGTGCCAGCAGCTTAGGTTCAGGGCTTGGGGAGCAGTTCTTC. Its translation: CASSLGSGLGEQFF.

This chain joins TRBV5-1 and TRBJ2-2, with a weak D call TRBD1 (8 bases). Germline V gene data show CDR1 as SGHRS and CDR2 as YFSETQ. The CDR3 contains 17 residues. Trimming stripped 3 bases from V and 6 bases from J, with 21 bases between. The CDR3 DNA is TGCGCCAGCAGCTGGGGAGGGACAGGAAATATCCCCGGGGAGCTGTTTTTT. It translates to CASSWGGTGNIPGELFF. The variable domain in full, with the rest retrieved from reference TRBV5-1 and TRBJ2-2, is KAGVTQTPRYLIKTRGQQVTLSCSPISGHRSVSWYQQTPGQGLQFLFEYFSETQRNKGNFPGRFSGRQFSNSRSEMNVSTLELGDSALYLCASSWGGTGNIPGELFFGEGSRLTVL.

The rearrangement joins TRBV18 to TRBJ1-3, with D unclear. Germline V gene lookup returns CDR1 KGHSH and CDR2 LQKENI. The CDR3 extends over 17 amino acids. Between the trimmed V and J ends, which lost 2 bases and 0 bases, there was a span of 14 bases. CDR3 nucleotide sequence: TGTGCCAGCTCACCAAATCCGGTGGCGGACTCTGGAAACACCATATATTTT. It translates to CASSPNPVADSGNTIYF.

The rearrangement links TRBV5-1 to TRBJ2-5; 8 bases agree with TRBD1. CDR1 and CDR2 from the germline V gene are SGHRS and YFSETQ. The CDR3 has 15 residues. With 2 bases clipped from V and 2 bases from J, the junction kept 5 bases outside the gene matches. The CDR3 coding sequence is TGCGCCAGCAGCTTCAGGACAGGGAGGCAAGAGACCCAGTACTTC. This gives the protein CASSFRTGRQETQYF.

The V and J genes are TRBV27 and TRBJ2-1; D uncertain. CDR1 and CDR2 from the germline V gene are MNHEY and SMNVEV (reference sequence). Trimming took off 3 bases at V and 2 bases at J, with 5 bases between the two ends. This CDR3 region has 13 residues. The CDR3 reads CASSLRPYNEQFF. CDR3 coding DNA: TGTGCCAGCAGTTTGCGCCCCTACAATGAGCAGTTCTTC.

Of note for this clone: The same CDR3 arises from other DNA sequences in this sample as well. This rearrangement joins TRBV9 to TRBJ1-2; D is possibly TRBD1 (5 bases). CDR3 length: 14 residues. Germline lookup yields CDR1 SGDLS and CDR2 YYNGEE. The V end was cut by 0 bases, the J end by 2 bases, with 8 bases between. CDR3 amino acids: CASSVVGGNYGYTF. The CDR3, as DNA: TGTGCCAGCAGCGTAGTGGGGGGGAACTATGGCTACACCTTC.

The J gene is TRBJ1-5, the V gene TRBV5-8, with TRBD1 as a possible D gene (6 bases). CDR3 length equals 18 residues. The V and J ends lost 0 bases and 2 bases respectively, with 18 bases between them. Germline values: CDR1 SGHTS, CDR2 YDEGEE. CDR3: CASSLGGPRVMGNQPQHF. The CDR3, as DNA: TGTGCCAGCAGCTTGGGGGGGCCGCGGGTCATGGGCAATCAGCCCCAGCATTTT.

V usage is TRBV9 and J usage is TRBJ2-3; 8 bases fit TRBD2. With V trimmed by 1 base and J by 2 bases, 6 bases remained unmatched. The CDR3 totals 16 residues. The germline V gene has CDR1 SGDLS and CDR2 YYNGEE. The CDR3 region has the DNA TGTGCCAGCAGCGTAAGTGCGGGGGGCCACACAGATACGCAGTATTTT. Amino acids: CASSVSAGGHTDTQYF.

V and J are TRBV9 and TRBJ1-6; 7 positions agree with TRBD1. This CDR3 spans 15 amino acids. Germline V gene sequence: CDR1 SGDLS, CDR2 YYNGEE. The junction had 8 bases not matched to a gene; V was cut back by 4 bases and J by 7 bases. The CDR3 protein is CASSSRTGGNSPLHF. The DNA for the CDR3 is TGTGCCAGCAGCTCGCGGACAGGCGGAAATTCACCCCTCCACTTT.

The chain employs TRBV7-2 and TRBJ2-7; 11 bases are a match to TRBD1. Germline CDR1 is SGHTA and CDR2 is FQGNSA. V shed 5 bases and J 6 bases; nucleotides not matched to a gene: 6. CDR3 length: 14 amino acids. The CDR3 sequence: CASSLGQGASEQYF. CDR3 nucleotides: TGTGCCAGCAGCCTCGGACAGGGGGCATCCGAGCAGTACTTC. The full variable domain, with the rest looked up from reference TRBV7-2 and TRBJ2-7, is GAGVSQSPSNKVTEKGKDVELRCDPISGHTALYWYRQSLGQGLEFLIYFQGNSAPDKSGLPSDRFSAERTGGSVSTLTIQRTQQEDSAVYLCASSLGQGASEQYFGPGTRLTVT.